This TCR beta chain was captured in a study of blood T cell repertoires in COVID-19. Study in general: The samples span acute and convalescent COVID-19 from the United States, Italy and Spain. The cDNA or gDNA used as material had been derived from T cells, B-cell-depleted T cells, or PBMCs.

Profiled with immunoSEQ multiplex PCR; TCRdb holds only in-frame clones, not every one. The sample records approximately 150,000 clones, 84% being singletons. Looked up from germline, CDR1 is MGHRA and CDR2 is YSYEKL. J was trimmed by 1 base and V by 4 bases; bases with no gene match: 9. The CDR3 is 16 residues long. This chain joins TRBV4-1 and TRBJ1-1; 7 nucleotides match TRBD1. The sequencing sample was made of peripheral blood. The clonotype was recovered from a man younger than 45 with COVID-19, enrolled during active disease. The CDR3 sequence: CASSPQPGQRNTEAFF. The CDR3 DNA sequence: TGCGCCAGCAGCCCACAGCCGGGACAGAGGAACACTGAAGCTTTCTTT.